The clone carrying this TCR beta chain has only a few counts. An oligo carrying a UMI was ligated to the cDNA 3' end. First-round PCR used 3 to 4 cycles and beta primers RC1.1 and RC1.2 covering TRBC1 and TRBC2. TCRdb re-called the UMI-ligation and nested PCR reads with MiXCR, one entry per CDR3 protein. The sample consists of 25,000 to 35,000 distinct CDR3 sequences, approximately 10% of them appearing once. Fixed numbers of PBMC received varying amounts of KT2 cells. This entry is derived from a study of quantifying T cell responses using KT2 cells. Across the study: Reverse transcription used primers in the TCR alpha and beta constant regions.

The germline gives CDR1 SGHRS, CDR2 YFSETQ. Deletions cut 1 base from V and 3 bases from J, with 11 bases between. The CDR3 runs 15 residues. The clonotype originates from a human donor. The sequenced sample was PBMCs spiked with cells of the T cell clone KT2. The V gene is TRBV5-1, the J gene TRBJ2-1; the D is unclear. The CDR3 loop is CASSLFDRDYNEQFF. The CDR3 DNA reads as TGCGCCAGCAGCTTGTTCGACCGTGACTACAATGAGCAGTTCTTC. The whole variable domain, filled in from reference TRBV5-1 and TRBJ2-1, reads KAGVTQTPRYLIKTRGQQVTLSCSPISGHRSVSWYQQTPGQGLQFLFEYFSETQRNKGNFPGRFSGRQFSNSRSEMNVSTLELGDSALYLCASSLFDRDYNEQFFGPGTRLTVL.